Included here is one TCR beta chain sequence, with context. Its recognized antigen is unknown. There are no base qualities to consult, and no much larger clone falls within one base. TCR CDR3 regions were amplified from genomic DNA by multiplex PCR using the deep immunoSEQ assay. For each cell subset, the extracted genomic DNA was distributed evenly across all wells of several immunoSEQ 96-well plates, and each plate served as one replicate. For sorted subsets, roughly 200 ng genomic DNA, equal to 30,000 or so T cell genomes, was loaded into each replicate PCR. Purified libraries were measured with a Qubit 3.0 fluorometer, size-checked on a Bioanalyzer 2100, and measured again with the KAPA Library Quantification kit. Each immunoSEQ 96-well plate was sequenced on its own single-read 150-cycle Illumina NextSeq 550 flow cell. Processing in the source paper ran as follows. Because only junctional sequences without quality scores were contained in the immunoSEQ output, filtering matching that applied to full-length reads could not be performed. Sequences were annotated with PyIR, a Python wrapper for IgBLAST v1.9, using IMGT germline references to assign V/J genes and CDR3. Reads were filtered out if the reads had weak V/J assignments (E-value above 1e-6), no CDR3, stop codons, out-of-frame junctions, or ambiguous translated residues. V3J clonotypes were defined as sequences sharing an identical inferred V gene, J gene, and CDR3 amino acid sequence. Percentage overlap between repertoires was calculated by dividing the number of shared unique clonotypes by the size of the smaller repertoire. Richness of each repertoire was evaluated using RTK rarefaction, the Chao1 estimator, and Recon v2.1 estimates of unobserved clonotypes. Generation probabilities for all TCRbeta clonotypes obtained by the gDNA method from a few donors were computed using OLGA. TCRdb obtained this table from immuneACCESS and retained in-frame rearrangements with V and J assigned. These tables miss some clones; where compared with another copy, unresolved V genes account for less than half of the shortfall, and the remainder is unexplained. V, J and clone size are those of that table, while D and trimming were read from the DNA. The sample table records over 1.4 million clones; 96% of these occur just once. Roughly 1.1% of the sample belongs to the ten largest clones.

Donors were healthy HIV-negative adults with no recently reported acute infections or vaccinations. Every donor was a Caucasian adult residing in Nashville, Tennessee, USA. CD4+ T cells were enriched by magnetic negative selection; naive cells were then positively selected on CD45RA, and the negative fraction formed the memory subset. After blood collection by leukapheresis, PBMCs were isolated using Ficoll-Histopaque density gradient centrifugation and then cryopreserved in the vapor phase of liquid nitrogen. Analytical flow cytometry was used to check the purity and quantity of each magnetically sorted T cell population. Each sorted fraction had its genomic DNA isolated and then quantified by UV absorbance on a Nanodrop 2000c. The entry originates in a study of shared clonotypes between healthy human individuals (dated by TCRdb to 2020 to 2022). About the investigation overall: The cohort comprised a couple of women and three men aged 18 to 49 years. For each donor, CD4 naive and CD4 memory were each run on three plates, CD8 naive on two plates, and CD8 memory on one plate. The study deeply sequenced blood TCR repertoires of about 5 healthy adults to estimate repertoire size and the extent of clonotype sharing between individuals. To increase sequencing depth and limit assay-specific biases, TCR repertoire library preparation and sequencing were carried out by different laboratories using diverse techniques. Each donor's leukapheresis produced roughly between about 0.8 and 8.9 billion PBMCs.

On the study overall, not on this receptor specifically: Across four donors, approximately 4.6% of naive CD4, 3% to 3.5% of naive CD8, roughly 2.3% of memory CD4, and over 0.35% of memory CD8 clonotypes were shared. Rarefaction of sorted-subset datasets indicated incomplete sequencing despite the large sequencing depth. Because the study included only a small number of donors, the genetic and exposure-history diversity represented was limited. Sampling was limited to blood, and TCR repertoires in tissue likely differ from TCR repertoires in blood. Pairwise subsampling indicated that sequencing depth was expected to affect the degree of clonotype sharing among donors. Naive subsets generally had larger estimated clonotype richness than memory subsets. Compared with non-shared clonotypes, the clonotypes found in all four sorted-subset donors had higher generation probabilities.

From cysteine to phenylalanine, the CDR3 is 13 amino acids long. Left in the record is the CDR3 DNA by itself, 39 bases read in frame from the first base. CDR1 SGHVS and CDR2 FNYEAQ were looked up in the germline V gene. At the junction V is shortened by 3 bases and J by 5 bases, with 10 bases in between. The sequence links TRBV7-6 to TRBJ2-5; the D gene is not confidently resolved. The specimen was naive CD4+ T cells sorted from blood. The sample's cell subset or site label is to be understood as: CD45RA+ positively selected. The source is a man younger than 45 in good health. The base sequence is TGTGCCAGCAGCTTGGTAGTTGTGGAGACCCAGTACTTC. Its coded protein is CASSLVVVETQYF.